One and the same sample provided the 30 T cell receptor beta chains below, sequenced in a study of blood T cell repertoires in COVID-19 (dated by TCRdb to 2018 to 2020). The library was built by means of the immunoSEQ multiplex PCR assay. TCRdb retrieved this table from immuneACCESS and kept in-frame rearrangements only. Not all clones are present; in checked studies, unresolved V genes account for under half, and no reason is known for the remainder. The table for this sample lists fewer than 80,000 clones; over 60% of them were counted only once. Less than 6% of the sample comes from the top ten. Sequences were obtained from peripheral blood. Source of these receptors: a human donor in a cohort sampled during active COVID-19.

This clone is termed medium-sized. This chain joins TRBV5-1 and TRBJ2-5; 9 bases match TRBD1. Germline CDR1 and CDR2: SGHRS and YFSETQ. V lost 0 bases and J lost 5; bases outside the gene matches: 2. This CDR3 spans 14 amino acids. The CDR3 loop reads CASSLEGTGETQYF. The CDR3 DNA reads TGCGCCAGCAGCTTGGAGGGGACAGGGGAGACCCAGTACTTC.

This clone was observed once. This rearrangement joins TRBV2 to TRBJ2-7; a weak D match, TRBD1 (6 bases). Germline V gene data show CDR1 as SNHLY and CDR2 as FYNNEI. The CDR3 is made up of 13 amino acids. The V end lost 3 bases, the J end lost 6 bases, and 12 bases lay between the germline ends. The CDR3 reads CASSEQGFPEQYF. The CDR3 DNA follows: TGTGCCAGCAGTGAGCAGGGGTTCCCCGAGCAGTACTTC.

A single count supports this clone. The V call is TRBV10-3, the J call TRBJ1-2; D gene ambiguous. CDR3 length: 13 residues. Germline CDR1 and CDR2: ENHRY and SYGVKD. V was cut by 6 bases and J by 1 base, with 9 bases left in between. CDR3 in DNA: TGTGCCATCAGAGCGGCTCTTAACTATGGCTACACCTTC. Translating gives CAIRAALNYGYTF.

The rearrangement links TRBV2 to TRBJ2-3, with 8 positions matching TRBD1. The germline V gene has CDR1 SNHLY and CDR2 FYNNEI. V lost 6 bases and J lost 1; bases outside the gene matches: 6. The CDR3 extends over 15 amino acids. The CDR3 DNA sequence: TGTGCCAGCAGACCAGGACAGGGCCGCACAGATACGCAGTATTTT. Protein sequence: CASRPGQGRTDTQYF.

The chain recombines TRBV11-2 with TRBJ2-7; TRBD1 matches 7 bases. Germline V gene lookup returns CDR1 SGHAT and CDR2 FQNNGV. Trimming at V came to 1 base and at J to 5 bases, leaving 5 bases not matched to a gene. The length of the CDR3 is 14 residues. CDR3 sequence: CASSLGVGGHEQYF. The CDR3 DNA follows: TGTGCCAGCAGCTTAGGGGTAGGGGGCCACGAGCAGTACTTC.

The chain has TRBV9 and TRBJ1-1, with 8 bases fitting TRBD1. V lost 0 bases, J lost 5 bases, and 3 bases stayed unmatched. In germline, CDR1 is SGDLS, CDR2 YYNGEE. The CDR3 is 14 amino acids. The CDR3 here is CASSVAGGWTEAFF. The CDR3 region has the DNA TGTGCCAGCAGCGTAGCAGGGGGCTGGACTGAAGCTTTCTTT.

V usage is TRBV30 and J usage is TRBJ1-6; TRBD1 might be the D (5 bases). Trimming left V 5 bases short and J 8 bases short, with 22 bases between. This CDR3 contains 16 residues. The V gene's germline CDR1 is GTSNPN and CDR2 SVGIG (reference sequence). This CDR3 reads CAWGDLGGAGYSPLHF. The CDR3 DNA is TGTGCCTGGGGGGACCTTGGAGGCGCGGGGTATTCACCCCTCCACTTT. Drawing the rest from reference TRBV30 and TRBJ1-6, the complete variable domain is SQTIHQWPATLVQPVGSPLSLECTVEGTSNPNLYWYRQAAGRGLQLLFYSVGIGQISSEVPQNLSASRPQDRQFILSSKKLLLSDSGFYLCAWGDLGGAGYSPLHFGNGTRLTVT.

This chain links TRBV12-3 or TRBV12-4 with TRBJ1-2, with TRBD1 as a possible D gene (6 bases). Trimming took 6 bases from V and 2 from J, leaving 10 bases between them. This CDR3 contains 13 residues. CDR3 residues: CASSLQGNYGYTF. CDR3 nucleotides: TGTGCCAGCAGCTTACAGGGAAACTATGGCTACACCTTC.

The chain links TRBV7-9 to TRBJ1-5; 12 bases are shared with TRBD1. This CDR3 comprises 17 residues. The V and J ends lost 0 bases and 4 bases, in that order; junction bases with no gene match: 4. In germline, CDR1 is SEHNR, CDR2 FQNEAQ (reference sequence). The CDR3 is CASSLASGQGANQPQHF. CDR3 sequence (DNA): TGTGCCAGCAGCTTAGCGTCGGGACAGGGGGCAAATCAGCCCCAGCATTTT.

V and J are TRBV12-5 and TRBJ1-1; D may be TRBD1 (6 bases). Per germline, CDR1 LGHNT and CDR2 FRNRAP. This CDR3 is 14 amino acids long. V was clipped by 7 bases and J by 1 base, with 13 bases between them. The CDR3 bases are TGTGCTAGTGATAAGGGGGTTTCGAACACTGAAGCTTTCTTT. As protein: CASDKGVSNTEAFF.

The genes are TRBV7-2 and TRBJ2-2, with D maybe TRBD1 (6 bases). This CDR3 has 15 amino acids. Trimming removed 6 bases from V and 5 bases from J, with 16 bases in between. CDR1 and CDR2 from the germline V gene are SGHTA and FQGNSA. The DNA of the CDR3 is TGTGCCAGCAGTTTCACGAGGGGGAAAACCGGGGAGCTGTTTTTT. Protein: CASSFTRGKTGELFF.

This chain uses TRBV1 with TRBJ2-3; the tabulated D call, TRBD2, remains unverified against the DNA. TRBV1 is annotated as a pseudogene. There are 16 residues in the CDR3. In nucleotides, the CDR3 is TGCACCAGCAGCCAAGAAGGGCGGGGGGGCACAGATACGCAGTATTTT. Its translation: CTSSQEGRGGTDTQYF.

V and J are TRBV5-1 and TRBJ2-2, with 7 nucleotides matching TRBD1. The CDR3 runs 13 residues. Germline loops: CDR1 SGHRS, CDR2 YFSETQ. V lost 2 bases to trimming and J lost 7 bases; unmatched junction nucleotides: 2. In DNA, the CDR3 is TGCGCCAGCAGCTTCCAGGGGGACGGGGAGCTGTTTTTT. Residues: CASSFQGDGELFF.

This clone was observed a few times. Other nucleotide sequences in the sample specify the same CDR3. DNA for the CDR3: TGTGCCAGCAGTTTAGGGGCGGCCACCGGGGAGCTGTTTTTT. Protein: CASSLGAATGELFF. V usage is TRBV27 and J usage is TRBJ2-2; D perhaps matches TRBD1 (5 bases). Germline values: CDR1 MNHEY, CDR2 SMNVEV (reference sequence). The V and J ends lost 2 bases and 4 bases respectively, with 8 bases between them. CDR3 size: 14 residues.

CDR3 DNA: TGTGCCAGCAGTTTACGGGACAGGGTTGAAGCTTTCTTT. This sequence encodes CASSLRDRVEAFF. The J gene is TRBJ1-1, the V gene TRBV28, with TRBD1 matching 9 bases. J gave up 7 bases and V 2 bases, and 2 bases lay outside the gene matches. Germline V lookup: CDR1 MDHEN, CDR2 SYDVKM. The CDR3 is 13 amino acids.

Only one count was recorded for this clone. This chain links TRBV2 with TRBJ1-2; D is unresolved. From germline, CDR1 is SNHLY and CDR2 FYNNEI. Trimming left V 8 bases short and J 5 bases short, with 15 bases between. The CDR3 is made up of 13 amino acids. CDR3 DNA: TGTGCCAGCCAATCAGAGGCCTCTTATGGCTACACCTTC. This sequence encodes CASQSEASYGYTF.

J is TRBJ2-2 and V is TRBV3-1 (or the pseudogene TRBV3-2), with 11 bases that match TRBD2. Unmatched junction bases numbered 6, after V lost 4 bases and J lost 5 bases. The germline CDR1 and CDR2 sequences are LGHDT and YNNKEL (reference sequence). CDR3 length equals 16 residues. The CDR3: CASSLAGGRGTGELFF. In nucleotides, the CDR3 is TGTGCCAGCAGCCTAGCGGGGGGGCGTGGTACCGGGGAGCTGTTTTTT.

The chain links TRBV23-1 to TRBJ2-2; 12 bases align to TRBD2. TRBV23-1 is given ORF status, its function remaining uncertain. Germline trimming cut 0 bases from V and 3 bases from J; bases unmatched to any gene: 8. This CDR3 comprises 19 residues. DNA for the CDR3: TGCGCCAGCAGTCAATCGGCACTAGCGGGGGGTCGTGACACCGGGGAGCTGTTTTTT. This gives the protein CASSQSALAGGRDTGELFF.

The CDR3 DNA reads TGTGCCAGCGGAGGGGGGAGGGACTATGGCTACACCTTC. As protein: CASGGGRDYGYTF. The chain couples TRBV7-3 to TRBJ1-2; possible D gene TRBD1, 6 bases. V was trimmed by 8 bases and J by 3 bases, leaving 13 bases between them. Germline-derived CDR1 and CDR2 are SGHTA and FQGTGA. The CDR3 has 13 residues.

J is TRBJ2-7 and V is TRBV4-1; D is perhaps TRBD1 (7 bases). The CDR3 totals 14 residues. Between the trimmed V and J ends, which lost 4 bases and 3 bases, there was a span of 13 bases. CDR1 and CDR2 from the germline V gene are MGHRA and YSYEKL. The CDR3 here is CASSRGTDYYEQYF. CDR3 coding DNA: TGCGCCAGCAGCCGCGGGACAGACTACTACGAGCAGTACTTC.

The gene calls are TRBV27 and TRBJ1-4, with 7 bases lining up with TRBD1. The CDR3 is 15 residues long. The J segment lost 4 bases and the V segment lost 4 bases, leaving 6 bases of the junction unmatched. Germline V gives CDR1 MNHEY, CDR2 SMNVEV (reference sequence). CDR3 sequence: CASSYRQGVNEKLFF. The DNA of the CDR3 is TGTGCCAGCAGTTACAGACAGGGCGTTAATGAAAAACTGTTTTTT.

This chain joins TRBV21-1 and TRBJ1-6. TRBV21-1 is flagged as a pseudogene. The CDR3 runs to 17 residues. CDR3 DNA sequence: TGTGCCAGCAGCAACCCGCCACTTTGGTCCTATAATTCACCCCTCCACTTT. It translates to CASSNPPLWSYNSPLHF.

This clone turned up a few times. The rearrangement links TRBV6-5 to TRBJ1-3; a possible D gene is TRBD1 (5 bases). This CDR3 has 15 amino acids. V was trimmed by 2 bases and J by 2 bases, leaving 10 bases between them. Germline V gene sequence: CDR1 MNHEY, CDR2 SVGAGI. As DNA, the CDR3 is TGTGCCAGCAGTTACCAACCGGGGGCTGGAAACACCATATATTTT. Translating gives CASSYQPGAGNTIYF.

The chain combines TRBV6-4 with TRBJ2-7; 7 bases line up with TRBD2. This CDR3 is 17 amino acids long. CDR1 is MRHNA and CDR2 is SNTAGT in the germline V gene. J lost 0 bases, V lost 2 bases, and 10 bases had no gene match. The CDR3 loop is CASSDRAGEPSSYEQYF. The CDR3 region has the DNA TGTGCCAGCAGTGACCGGGCGGGGGAACCGAGCTCCTACGAGCAGTACTTC.

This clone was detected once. The CDR3 region has the DNA TGTGCCAGCCGGGACAGGGGGGGCAATGAGCAGTTCTTC. Protein sequence: CASRDRGGNEQFF. V usage is TRBV19 and J usage is TRBJ2-1; 11 bases match TRBD1. The CDR3 sequence is 13 residues long. Germline lookup yields CDR1 LNHDA and CDR2 SQIVND (reference sequence). Losses at the gene ends were 9 bases for V and 6 bases for J; bases not matched to a gene: 4.

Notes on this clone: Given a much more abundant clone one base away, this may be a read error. CDR3 sequence: CARSRGGAFSGNTIYF. Here the CDR3 DNA reads TGTGCCCGCAGCAGGGGGGGGGCCTTCTCTGGAAACACCATATATTTT. The chain recombines TRBV5-6 with TRBJ1-3; 7 bases fit TRBD1. The CDR3 has 16 amino acids. Germline V CDR1 and CDR2: SGHDT, YYEEEE. The complete variable domain, with remaining parts taken from reference TRBV5-6 and TRBJ1-3, reads DAGVTQSPTHLIKTRGQQVTLRCSPKSGHDTVSWYQQALGQGPQFIFQYYEEEERQRGNFPDRFSGHQFPNYSSELNVNALLLGDSALYLCARSRGGAFSGNTIYFGEGSWLTVV.

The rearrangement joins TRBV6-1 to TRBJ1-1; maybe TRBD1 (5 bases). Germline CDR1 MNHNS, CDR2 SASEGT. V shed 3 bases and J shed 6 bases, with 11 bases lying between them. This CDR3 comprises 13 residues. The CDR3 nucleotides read TGTGCCAGCAGTGACCTTTGGGGCTCTGAAGCTTTCTTT. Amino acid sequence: CASSDLWGSEAFF.

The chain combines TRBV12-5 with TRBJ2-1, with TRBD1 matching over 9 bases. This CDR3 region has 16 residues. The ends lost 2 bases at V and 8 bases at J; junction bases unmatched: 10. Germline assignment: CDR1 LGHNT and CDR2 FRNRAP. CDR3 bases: TGTGCTAGTGGTTTGACTTCGGGACAGGGAGGAGATGAGCAGTTCTTC. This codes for CASGLTSGQGGDEQFF.

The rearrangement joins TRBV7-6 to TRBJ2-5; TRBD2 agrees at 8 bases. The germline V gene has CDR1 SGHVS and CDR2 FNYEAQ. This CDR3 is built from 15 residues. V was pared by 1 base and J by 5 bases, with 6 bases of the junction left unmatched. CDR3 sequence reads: CASSLGSGGGETQYF. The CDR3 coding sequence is TGTGCCAGCAGCTTAGGCAGCGGGGGTGGGGAGACCCAGTACTTC.

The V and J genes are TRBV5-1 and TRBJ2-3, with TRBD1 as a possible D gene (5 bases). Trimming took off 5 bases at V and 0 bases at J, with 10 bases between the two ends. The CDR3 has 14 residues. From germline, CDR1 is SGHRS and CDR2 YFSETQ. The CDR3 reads CASSQGSSTDTQYF. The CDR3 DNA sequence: TGCGCCAGCAGTCAGGGCTCTAGCACAGATACGCAGTATTTT.